This T cell receptor beta chain derives from a study of T-cell reconstitution after alpha-beta-depleted transplantation in children. This clonotype was counted a few times. The CDR3 consists of 8 residues. The germline CDR1 and CDR2 sequences are SQVTM and ANQGSEA. V shed 1 base and J shed 10 bases, with 1 base lying between them. The library targeted TCRbeta and was prepared with unique molecular identifiers. TCRdb re-derived calls from the PCR reads in MiXCR, one entry per CDR3 protein. The sample yields about half a million distinct CDR3 sequences, around an eighth seen once. This TCR was recovered from a human donor who donated a stem cell graft to a child with combined immunodeficiency. The gene calls are TRBV29-1 and TRBJ1-1, with D hard to call. The source was PBMCs from the stem cell graft donor, collected from the stem cell graft. CDR3 DNA sequence: TGCAGCGTTGAAGGAGCTTTCTTT. Protein product: CSVEGAFF.